The following is a TCR beta chain sequence with its context. A read error may account for a junction end that differs from germline. Germline V gene lookup returns CDR1 MNHNS and CDR2 SASEGT. CDR3 length: 15 amino acids. TCRdb re-called the PCR reads through MiXCR, storing one row per CDR3 protein. The sample holds about 25,000 distinct CDR3 sequences, almost 50% seen once. This specimen comes from a study of CD4 and CD8 cells across lung adenocarcinoma regions. Localized lung adenocarcinoma, a non-small cell lung cancer, affected the donors. This chain uses TRBV6-1 with TRBJ2-3, with D possibly TRBD2 on 7 matching bases. The receptor comes from a male donor with lung adenocarcinoma. The CD4 and CD8 labels of this study may be unreliable. The sample comprised CD8+ T cells from the center of a lung tumor. The CDR3, as DNA: TGTGCCAGCCGCGGGGGCGGTACCGGCACAGATACGCAGTTTTTT. Translated: CASRGGGTGTDTQFF.